A selection of T cell receptor beta chains follows, all from one sample in a study of T-cell reconstitution after alpha-beta-depleted transplantation in children. TCRdb reprocessed the PCR reads via MiXCR and lists one record per CDR3 protein. The table includes 150,000 to 200,000 distinct CDR3 sequences, 13% to 15% detected once. The material was PBMCs from the stem cell graft donor, obtained from the stem cell graft. The receptor set was obtained from a human donor who donated a stem cell graft to a child with acute lymphoblastic leukemia. CDR3s include the opening cysteine and the closing phenylalanine or tryptophan. D genes are given only for firm matches. Size is stated for part of the rows, as once, few or many counts, or as a class when the clone is expanded.

d_gene | j_gene | abundance | v_gene | CDR3aa | CDR3nt
- | TRBJ2-7 | few | TRBV28 | CASTTALVVSSYEQYF | TGTGCCAGCACCACTGCCCTAGTAGTGAGCTCCTACGAGCAGTACTTC
- | TRBJ2-7 | - | TRBV7-2 | CASSYTREQYF | TGTGCCAGCAGCTACACGCGAGAGCAGTACTTC
TRBD2 | TRBJ2-1 | many | TRBV20-1 | CSARDLAGVSYNEQFF | TGCAGTGCTAGAGATCTAGCGGGGGTCTCCTACAATGAGCAGTTCTTC
TRBD1 | TRBJ1-2 | few | TRBV12-3/TRBV12-4 | CASSLDRGRGRGGYTF | TGTGCCAGCAGTTTAGATAGGGGCAGGGGGCGAGGTGGCTACACCTTC
TRBD1 | TRBJ2-5 | - | TRBV10-1 | CASSEPNGQGTGETQYF | TGCGCCAGCAGTGAGCCTAACGGACAGGGGACGGGAGAGACCCAGTACTTC
- | TRBJ2-5 | many | TRBV5-1 | CASSLDIETQYF | TGCGCCAGCAGCTTGGATATCGAGACCCAGTACTTC
- | TRBJ2-5 | few | TRBV6-1 | CASSRRRQETQYF | TGTGCCAGCAGTCGGAGGCGCCAAGAGACCCAGTACTTC
- | TRBJ2-1 | many | TRBV20-1 | CSASYWESLYNEQFF | TGCAGTGCTAGTTATTGGGAGTCCCTCTACAATGAGCAGTTCTTC
TRBD2 | TRBJ2-1 | - | TRBV7-2 | CASSLLGGGPYNEQFF | TGTGCCAGCAGCTTATTGGGGGGAGGGCCTTACAATGAGCAGTTCTTC
- | TRBJ2-3 | few | TRBV6-1 | CASSRDSPSTDTQYF | TGTGCCAGCAGCCGAGACAGTCCTAGCACAGATACGCAGTATTTT
- | TRBJ2-7 | many | TRBV12-3/TRBV12-4 | CASKRAASYEQYF | TGTGCCAGCAAAAGGGCAGCCTCCTACGAGCAGTACTTC
TRBD2 | TRBJ2-7 | - | TRBV20-1 | CSARGGWVSGKDEQYF | TGCAGTGCTAGAGGGGGTTGGGTTAGCGGGAAGGACGAGCAGTACTTC
- | TRBJ2-7 | many | TRBV5-1 | CASSPLSGRNEQYF | TGCGCCAGCAGCCCGCTCAGTGGAAGAAACGAGCAGTACTTC
- | TRBJ1-3 | many | TRBV7-2 | CASSFRSGNTIYF | TGTGCCAGCAGCTTTCGCTCTGGAAACACCATATATTTT
- | TRBJ2-7 | - | TRBV28 | CASSSPTYSLAYF | TGTGCCAGCAGTTCCCCGACTTACTCCTTAGCGTACTTC
- | TRBJ1-5 | few | TRBV4-1 | CASSHPGRFNQPQHF | TGCGCCAGCAGCCATCCGGGACGGTTCAATCAGCCCCAGCATTTT
- | TRBJ2-2 | many | TRBV2 | CASRQVVNTGELFF | TGTGCCAGCCGCCAGGTCGTGAACACCGGGGAGCTGTTTTTT
- | TRBJ1-5 | few | TRBV27 | CASRSAGSNQPQHF | TGTGCCAGCAGGAGCGCGGGTAGCAATCAGCCCCAGCATTTT
- | TRBJ2-6 | - | TRBV6-1 | CASRFDTGSGANGLTF | TGTGCCAGCAGATTCGACACAGGCTCTGGGGCCAACGGCCTGACTTTC
- | TRBJ2-7 | many | TRBV5-1 | CASSQLTGIDYEQYF | TGCGCCAGCAGCCAACTTACAGGGATCGACTACGAGCAGTACTTC
- | TRBJ2-5 | many | TRBV20-1 | CSASGAQETQYF | TGCAGTGCTTCAGGGGCTCAAGAGACCCAGTACTTC
TRBD2 | TRBJ2-3 | many | TRBV5-5 | CASSPQAGADTQYF | TGTGCCAGCAGCCCGCAGGCGGGAGCAGATACGCAGTATTTT
- | TRBJ2-7 | few | TRBV7-6 | CASSLPRGYEQYF | TGTGCCAGCAGCTTACCCCGGGGCTACGAGCAGTACTTC
- | TRBJ1-4 | many | TRBV12-3/TRBV12-4 | CASTYGGVGEKLFF | TGTGCCAGCACCTACGGAGGGGTAGGTGAAAAACTGTTTTTT
TRBD1 | TRBJ2-7 | few | TRBV5-1 | CASSTAGTDYEQYF | TGCGCCAGCAGCACGGCCGGGACAGACTACGAGCAGTACTTC
- | TRBJ2-5 | many | TRBV12-3/TRBV12-4 | CASSRAQQETQYF | TGTGCCAGCAGCCGCGCCCAACAAGAGACCCAGTACTTC
- | TRBJ1-2 | many | TRBV20-1 | CSARDRYREYGYTF | TGCAGTGCTAGAGATAGGTACAGGGAGTATGGCTACACCTTC
- | TRBJ2-5 | many | TRBV7-9 | CASSFGLEGETQYF | TGTGCCAGCAGCTTTGGCCTAGAGGGCGAGACCCAGTACTTC
TRBD2 | TRBJ2-1 | many | TRBV3-1 | CASSQDGSLAGNEQFF | TGTGCCAGCAGCCAAGACGGTTCCCTAGCGGGGAATGAGCAGTTCTTC
- | TRBJ2-5 | - | TRBV28 | CASSPPEGETQYF | TGTGCCAGCAGCCCCCCCGAGGGAGAGACCCAGTACTTC
- | TRBJ2-7 | many | TRBV5-1 | CASSVERKPSYEQYF | TGCGCCAGCAGCGTGGAGCGGAAACCTTCCTACGAGCAGTACTTC
- | TRBJ2-3 | many | TRBV6-5 | CASSYSSPTDLSTDTQYF | TGTGCCAGCAGTTACTCGAGCCCAACGGATCTTAGCACAGATACGCAGTATTTT
- | TRBJ1-2 | - | TRBV28 | CASSREFLNYGYTF | TGTGCCAGCAGCCGAGAGTTCCTTAACTATGGCTACACCTTC
TRBD1 | TRBJ2-7 | - | TRBV20-1 | CSARGQGGEQYF | TGCAGTGCTAGGGGACAGGGAGGCGAGCAGTACTTC
- | TRBJ2-1 | few | TRBV28 | CAIYSFEGTYNEQFF | TGTGCCATCTATTCTTTTGAAGGGACCTACAATGAGCAGTTCTTC
- | TRBJ1-5 | many | TRBV28 | CAQQMGRSNINQPQHF | TGTGCCCAGCAGATGGGGCGGAGCAACATCAATCAGCCCCAGCATTTT
- | TRBJ2-7 | few | TRBV5-1 | CASSFPTGTLSYEQYF | TGCGCCAGCAGCTTCCCCACCGGGACGCTCTCCTACGAGCAGTACTTC
TRBD1 | TRBJ2-5 | - | TRBV10-2 | CASRSLGTGDNQETQYF | TGCGCCAGCAGATCCCTAGGGACAGGGGACAATCAAGAGACCCAGTACTTC
- | TRBJ1-1 | - | TRBV20-1 | CSARVAGSAFF | TGCAGTGCTAGAGTTGCGGGATCCGCTTTCTTT
- | TRBJ2-7 | many | TRBV5-1 | CASSLGQPSSYEQYF | TGCGCCAGCAGCTTGGGCCAGCCAAGCTCCTACGAGCAGTACTTC